This TCR beta chain stems from a study of shared clonotypes between healthy human individuals. Study observations and caveats: Naive CD4 clonotypes were shared across a handful of donors at about 5.3%. Richness estimates generally favored naive over memory subsets. Few donors restricted represented genetic and exposure-history diversity.

The length of the CDR3 is 15 residues. Looked up from germline, CDR1 is LNHDA and CDR2 is SQIVND (reference sequence). V gave up 5 bases and J gave up 5 bases; unmatched junction bases: 12. Naive CD8 cells, CD45RO-negative and positively selected for CCR7, excluded terminally differentiated effector memory CD45RA+ cells. With respect to this clone: Its antigen remains unidentified.

In the original workflow: Because ImmunoSEQ provided only junction sequences with no quality scores, the filtering differed. The protocol was immunoSEQ multiplex PCR, while the TCRdb copy is restricted to in-frame clones and leaves out a portion. V, J and clone size were drawn from that table, and D and trimming were deduced from the DNA. Here the sample spans approximately 1.9 million clones, around 95% being singletons. This sequence joins TRBV19 and TRBJ2-7, with 7 bases that match TRBD2. The sequenced material came from naive CD8+ T cells from PBMCs. This receptor was obtained from a man aged 18 to 35 in good health. Some clones in this sample may be carry-over from other donors' samples. The CDR3 protein is CASSFPRGGVHEQYF. CDR3 DNA sequence: TGTGCCAGTAGTTTCCCCCGGGGAGGGGTCCACGAGCAGTACTTC.